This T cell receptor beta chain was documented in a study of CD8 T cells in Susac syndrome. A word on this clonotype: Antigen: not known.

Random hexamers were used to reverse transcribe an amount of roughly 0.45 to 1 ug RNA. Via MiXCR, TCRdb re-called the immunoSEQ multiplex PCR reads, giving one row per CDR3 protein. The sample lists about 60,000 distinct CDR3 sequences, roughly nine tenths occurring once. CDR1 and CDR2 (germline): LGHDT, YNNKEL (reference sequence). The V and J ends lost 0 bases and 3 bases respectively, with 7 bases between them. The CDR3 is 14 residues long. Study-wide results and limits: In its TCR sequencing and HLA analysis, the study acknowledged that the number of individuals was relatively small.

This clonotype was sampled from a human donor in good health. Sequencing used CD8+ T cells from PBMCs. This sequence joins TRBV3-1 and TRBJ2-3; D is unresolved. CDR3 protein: CASSQDLLTDTQYF. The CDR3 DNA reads TGTGCCAGCAGCCAAGATCTGCTTACAGATACGCAGTATTTT.